The present T cell receptor (beta chain) was sequenced within a study of Graves' ophthalmopathy and Graves' hyperthyroidism. Germline V CDR1 and CDR2: SQVTM, ANQGSEA. This CDR3 has 15 amino acids. Trimming stripped 4 bases from V and 5 bases from J, with 20 bases between. Study outcomes and limitations: The blood repertoire also included most expanded thyroid clonotypes above 0.001 frequency.

The sequenced template was RNA, covering the TCR beta CDR3 region. Investigators did first-round RT-PCR with HTBI primers, then second-round multiplex PCR. MiXCR, applied by TCRdb to the multiplex PCR reads, yields one record per CDR3 protein. The data contain 600,000 to 700,000 distinct CDR3 sequences, approximately 39% of them singletons. Points on this clonotype: Its target is unknown.

The sample consisted of peripheral blood. The receptor was isolated from an adult man with Graves' ophthalmopathy. The genes are TRBV29-1 and TRBJ2-5, with D tentatively TRBD2 (6 bases). The CDR3 protein is CSVGLEGGVRETQYF. In nucleotides, the CDR3 is TGCAGCGTTGGACTAGAGGGAGGAGTACGGGAGACCCAGTACTTC.